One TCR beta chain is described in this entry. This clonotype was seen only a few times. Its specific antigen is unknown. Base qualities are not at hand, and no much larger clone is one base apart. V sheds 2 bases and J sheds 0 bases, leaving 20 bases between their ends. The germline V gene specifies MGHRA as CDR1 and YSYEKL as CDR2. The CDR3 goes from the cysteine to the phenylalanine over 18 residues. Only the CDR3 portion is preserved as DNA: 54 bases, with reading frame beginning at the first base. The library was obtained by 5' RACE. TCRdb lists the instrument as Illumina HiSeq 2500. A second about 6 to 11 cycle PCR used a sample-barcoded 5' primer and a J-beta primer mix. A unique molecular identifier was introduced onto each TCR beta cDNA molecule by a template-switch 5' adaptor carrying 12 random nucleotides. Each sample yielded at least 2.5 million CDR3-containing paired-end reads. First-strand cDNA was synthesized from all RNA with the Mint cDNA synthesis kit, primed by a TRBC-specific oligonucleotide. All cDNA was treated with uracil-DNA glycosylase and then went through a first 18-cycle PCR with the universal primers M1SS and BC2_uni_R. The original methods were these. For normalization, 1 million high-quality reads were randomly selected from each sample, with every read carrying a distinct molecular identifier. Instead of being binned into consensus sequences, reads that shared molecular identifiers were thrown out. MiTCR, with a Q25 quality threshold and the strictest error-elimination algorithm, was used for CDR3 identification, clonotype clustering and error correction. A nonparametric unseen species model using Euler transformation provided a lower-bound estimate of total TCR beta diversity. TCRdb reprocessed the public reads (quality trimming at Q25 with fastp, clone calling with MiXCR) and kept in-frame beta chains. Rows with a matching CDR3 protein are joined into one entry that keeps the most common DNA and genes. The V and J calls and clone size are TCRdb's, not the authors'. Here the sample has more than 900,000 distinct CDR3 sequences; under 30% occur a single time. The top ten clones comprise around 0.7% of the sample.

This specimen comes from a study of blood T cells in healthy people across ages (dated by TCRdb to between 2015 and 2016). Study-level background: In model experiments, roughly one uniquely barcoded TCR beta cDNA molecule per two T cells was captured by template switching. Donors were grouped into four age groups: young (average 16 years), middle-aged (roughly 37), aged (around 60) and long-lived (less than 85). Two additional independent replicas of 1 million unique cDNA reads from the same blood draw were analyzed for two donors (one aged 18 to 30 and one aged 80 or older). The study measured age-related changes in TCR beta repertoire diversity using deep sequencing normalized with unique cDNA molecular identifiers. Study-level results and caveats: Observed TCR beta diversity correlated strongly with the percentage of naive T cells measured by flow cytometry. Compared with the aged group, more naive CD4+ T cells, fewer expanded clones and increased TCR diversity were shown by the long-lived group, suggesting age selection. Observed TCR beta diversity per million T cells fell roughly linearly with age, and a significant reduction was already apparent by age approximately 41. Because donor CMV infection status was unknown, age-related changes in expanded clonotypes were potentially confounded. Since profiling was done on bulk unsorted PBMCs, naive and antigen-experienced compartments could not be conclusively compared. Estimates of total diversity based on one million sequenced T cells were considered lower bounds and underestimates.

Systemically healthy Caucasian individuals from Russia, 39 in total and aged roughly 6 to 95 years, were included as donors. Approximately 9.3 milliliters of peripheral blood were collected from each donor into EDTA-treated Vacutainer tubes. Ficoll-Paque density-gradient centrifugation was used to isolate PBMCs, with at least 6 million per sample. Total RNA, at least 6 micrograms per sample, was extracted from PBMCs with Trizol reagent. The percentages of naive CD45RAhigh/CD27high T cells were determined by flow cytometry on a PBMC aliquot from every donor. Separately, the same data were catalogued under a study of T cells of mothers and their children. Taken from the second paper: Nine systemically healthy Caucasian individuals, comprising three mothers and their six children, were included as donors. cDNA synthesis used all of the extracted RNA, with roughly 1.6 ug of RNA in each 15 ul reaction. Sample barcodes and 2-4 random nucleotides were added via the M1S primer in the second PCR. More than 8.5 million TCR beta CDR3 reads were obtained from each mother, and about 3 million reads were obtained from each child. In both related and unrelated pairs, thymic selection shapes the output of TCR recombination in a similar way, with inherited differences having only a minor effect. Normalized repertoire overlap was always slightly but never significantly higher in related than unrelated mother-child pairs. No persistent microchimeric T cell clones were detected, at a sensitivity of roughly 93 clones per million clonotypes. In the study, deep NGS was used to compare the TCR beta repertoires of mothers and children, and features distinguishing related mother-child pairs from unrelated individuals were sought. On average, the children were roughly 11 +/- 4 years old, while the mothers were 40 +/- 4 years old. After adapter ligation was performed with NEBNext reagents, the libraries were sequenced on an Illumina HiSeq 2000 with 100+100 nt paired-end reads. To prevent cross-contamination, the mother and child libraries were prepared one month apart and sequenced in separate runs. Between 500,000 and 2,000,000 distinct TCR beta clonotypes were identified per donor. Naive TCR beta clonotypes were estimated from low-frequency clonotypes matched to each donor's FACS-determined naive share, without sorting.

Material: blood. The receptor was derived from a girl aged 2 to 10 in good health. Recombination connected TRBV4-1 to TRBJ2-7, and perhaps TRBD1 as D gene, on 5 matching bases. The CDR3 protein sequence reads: CASSQRVSVGDSSYEQYF. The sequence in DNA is TGCGCCAGCAGCCAAAGGGTTTCTGTTGGCGACAGCTCCTACGAGCAGTACTTC.